This T cell receptor (beta chain) was sequenced in a study of human T cells and chemical hapten exposure. In germline, CDR1 is SEHNR, CDR2 FQNEAQ (reference sequence). The length of the CDR3 is 15 residues. The time point here: pre-sensitization, week 0. Specified treatment: therapeutic diphenylcyclopropenone sensitization with weekly scalp DPC. Note on this clonotype: A single base separates this from a much larger clone, so it may be a read error.

From the RACE reads, TCRdb called clonotypes with MiXCR, one entry per CDR3 protein. The sample consists of roughly 60,000 distinct CDR3 sequences, around 6.6% of them appearing once. The sequence came from a woman aged 25-40 years with alopecia areata. Some clones in this sample may be carry-over from other donors' samples. This sample comprised whole blood, obtained in connection with sensitization to the hapten diphenylcyclopropenone (DPC). V is TRBV7-9 and J is TRBJ1-1, with D perhaps matching TRBD1 (6 bases). The CDR3 DNA reads as TGTCCCAGCAGCTTAGTTGCGGGGGGCGGAACTGAAGCTTTCTTT. It codes for CPSSLVAGGGTEAFF.